This T cell receptor (beta chain) was profiled in a study of blood T cell repertoires in COVID-19. Background on the study: Some COVID-19 samples were acute and others convalescent; all came from the United States, Italy and Spain. From T cells, B-cell-depleted T cells, or PBMCs came the material, which was cDNA or gDNA.

As originally analysed: Amplified reference gene primers provided the basis for estimating nucleated cell counts. Assay: immunoSEQ multiplex PCR; the TCRdb copy retains only in-frame clones and omits some. D and trimming were read from the DNA, whereas the V and J calls and clone size are those reported in that table. The sample contains around 130,000 clones, over 75% of which appear only once. Losses at the gene ends were 5 bases for V and 9 bases for J; bases not matched to a gene: 12. Germline V gene sequence: CDR1 LNHDA, CDR2 SQIVND (reference sequence). The CDR3 length is 14 residues. Specimen: peripheral blood. This sequence joins TRBV19 and TRBJ1-1; 7 bases map to TRBD1. The sequence was obtained from a man aged 65 to 85 with active COVID-19. As DNA, the CDR3 is TGTGCCAGTAGTCTCGACCGGGACAGACTGAAAGCTTTCTTT. Its translation is CASSLDRDRLKAFF.